The sequence of this T cell receptor beta chain was determined in a study of shared clonotypes between healthy human individuals. This table comes from immunoSEQ multiplex PCR, and its TCRdb copy is limited to in-frame clones, with some not included. This sample has about 640,000 clones; 72% occur once, and the top ten carry under 2%. CDR3 size: 15 residues. Trimming took 2 bases from V and 6 from J, leaving 13 bases between them. Germline-derived CDR1 and CDR2 are MNHNS and SASEGT. This clone was observed a handful of times. The V call is TRBV6-1, the J call TRBJ2-2; perhaps TRBD2 as D (6 bases). The sample was memory CD4+ T cells sorted from blood. Indicated subset: CD45RA-negative fraction. The receptor was derived from a woman under 40 in good health. DNA of the CDR3: TGTGCCAGCAGTGAACCGGGAGCGGTCTCCGGGGAGCTGTTTTTT. This sequence encodes CASSEPGAVSGELFF.